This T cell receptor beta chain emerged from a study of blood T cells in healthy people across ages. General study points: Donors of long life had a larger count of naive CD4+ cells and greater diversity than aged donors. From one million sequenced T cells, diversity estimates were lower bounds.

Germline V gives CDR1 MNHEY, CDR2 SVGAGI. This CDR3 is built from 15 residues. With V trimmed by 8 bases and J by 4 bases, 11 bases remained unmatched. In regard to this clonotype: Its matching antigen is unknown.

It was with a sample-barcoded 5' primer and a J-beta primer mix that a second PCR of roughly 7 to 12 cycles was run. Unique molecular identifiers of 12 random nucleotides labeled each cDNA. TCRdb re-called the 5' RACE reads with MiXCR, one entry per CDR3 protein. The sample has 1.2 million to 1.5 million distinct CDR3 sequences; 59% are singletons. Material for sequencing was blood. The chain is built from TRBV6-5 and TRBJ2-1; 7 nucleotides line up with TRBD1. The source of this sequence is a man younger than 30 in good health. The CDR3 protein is CASRTGQGVYNEQFF. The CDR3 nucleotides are TGTGCCAGCCGGACAGGACAAGGGGTATACAATGAGCAGTTCTTC.